This entry describes one TCR beta chain. No antigen is known for it. No base qualities exist here, and no much larger clone lies one base off it. This sample was taken from a study of beta chain features in type 1 diabetes (dated by TCRdb to 2017 to 2018). Background for the entire study: Mean age, gender distribution, total cell number and subset yield were not different between patients and healthy donors. A total of about 110 million sorted cells were examined across all samples, and the number of cells per subset was strongly correlated with RNA yield. In the study, recently diagnosed type 1 diabetes patients and matched healthy donors were compared on the TCRB repertoires of their sorted circulating CD4+ T cell subsets. Regulatory and stem cell-like memory subsets were isolated from only 8 patients and about eight healthy donors, whereas naive and central memory subsets came from all 30 or so donors. Results and caveats for the whole study, not just this receptor: PCR may preferentially amplify shorter templates, but because patient and control samples were amplified and corrected together, any resulting skew would affect both groups equally. Naive, central memory and regulatory TCRB repertoires appeared to be more similar among patients than among healthy donors. Type 1 diabetes patients showed a moderate but significant shortening of TCRB CDR3 length in all four CD4+ subsets. HLA sub-analyses involved small numbers of individuals, so any influence of HLA type on TCRB rearrangement remained unresolved. At VDJ recombination sites, type 1 diabetes patients had fewer insertions and more deleted nucleotides, which implies abnormalities in thymic rearrangement. Because cDNA was sequenced instead of genomic DNA, highly expressing activated cells could be over-represented, though the groups showed no difference in activation or CD3 levels.

Each donor gave one peripheral blood draw, averaging approximately 0.12 L, which was collected into heparinised tubes. Naive, central memory, regulatory and stem cell-like memory CD4+ T cells were sorted on a BD FACSAria II using a panel including CD45RO, CCR7, CD25, CD127, CD95 and CD27. Every sorted population had a purity above 98%. PBMCs were separated immediately by Lymphoprep density gradient centrifugation and were stained directly, without being cultured. So that batch effects would be minimized, each experiment stained and sorted samples in pairs, pairing one healthy donor with one patient. From its cysteine to its phenylalanine, the CDR3 spans 13 amino acids. The read is trimmed to its CDR3 DNA, 39 bases read in frame from base 1. V is cut back by 5 bases and J by 5 bases, with 2 bases in the junction unmatched. From the germline V gene (reference sequence), CDR1 is SEHNR and CDR2 is FQNEAQ.

The entire amount of isolated RNA was reverse transcribed using the High Capacity cDNA Reverse Transcription Kit, so the sequenced TCRB transcripts were expressed ones. Deep immunoSEQ sequencing was performed on naive, central memory and regulatory T cell samples, with an average of about 3.6 million total reads per sample. Sorted cells were lysed in RLT buffer and RNA was extracted with DNase-treated RNeasy Micro or Mini kits, depending on cell number. Each cell subset was processed on its own to prevent cross-contamination, while patient and healthy donor samples were processed together. TCRB sequences were amplified from cDNA with the immunoSEQ multiplex PCR, producing 87-bp fragments spanning the CDR3 region. The amplicons were sequenced using the Illumina HiSeq platform. The published analysis was carried out like this. PCR bias was computationally corrected using synthetic template baselines, reads within Hamming distance 2 were collapsed, and singletons that could not be merged were discarded. By aligning reads against IMGT, V, D and J genes, CDR3 length, and insertions or deletions at six rearrangement sites were assigned. Clonotype counts were normalized to sorted cell number within each subset before computing true diversity and Gini coefficients with the tcR R package. The overlap coefficient, calculated on TCRB nucleotide sequences, was used to quantify repertoire sharing. Out-of-frame TCRB sequences from naive cells were analyzed to stand in for the pre-selection repertoire. TCRdb limited this immuneACCESS table to in-frame rearrangements with V and J called. A share of clones is missing; checked studies link under half to unresolved V genes, and the rest is unexplained. V, J and clone size are those of that table, while D and trimming were read from the DNA. Here the sample has over 650,000 clones; roughly an eighth occur a single time. Jointly, the top ten make up roughly 0.04% of the sample.

The chain links TRBV7-9 with TRBJ2-2; 7 bases in between match TRBD1. Sequencing was carried out using naive CD4+ T cells from blood. What this sample's cell subset or site label stands for: true naive CD4+ T cells. The receptor's source is a man aged 18-30 years with type 1 diabetes. The encoded CDR3 is CASSRQGTGELFF. The nucleotide sequence reads TGTGCCAGCAGCCGACAGGGAACCGGGGAGCTGTTTTTT.